The next 5 T cell receptor beta chains were all read from a single sample in a study of T cell repertoires in cytomegalovirus infection (dated by TCRdb to between 2018 and 2021). Which antigens these TCRs recognize remains unknown. The sample was run on an Illumina HiSeq 1500. TCRdb handled the public reads itself, with Q25 trimming in fastp and clone calling in MiXCR, and kept productive beta chains. Entries that share a CDR3 protein sequence are merged under the most common genes and DNA. The sample yields 750,000 to 900,000 distinct CDR3 sequences; about 29% were counted once. Of the sample, around 13% is held by the ten largest clones. The treatment or condition label for this specimen denotes: in vitro stimulation with specific CMV peptide epitopes to enrich CMV-specific T cells. Source: cultured CD8+ T cells from PBMCs, taken from culture after CMV antigen stimulation. These receptor sequences come from a human donor in good health (CMV status not recorded). Some clones in this sample may be carry-over from other donors' samples.

The rearrangement joins TRBV19 to TRBJ2-7, with no clear D. The CDR3 is 14 amino acids. V dropped 4 bases and J dropped 1 base, with 11 bases sitting between them. The germline gives CDR1 LNHDA, CDR2 SQIVND (reference sequence). The CDR3 DNA reads TGTGCCAGTAGTACAGCCCTCGGTTCCTACGAGCAGTACGTC. Its translation: CASSTALGSYEQYV.

The chain couples TRBV7-2 to TRBJ2-4; possibly TRBD1 for D (5 bases). The CDR3 spans 16 residues. Germline CDR1 is SGHTA and CDR2 is FQGNSA. V shed 5 bases and J shed 1 base, with 15 bases lying between them. As DNA, the CDR3 is TGTGCCAGCAGCAGGGGCGCGACTTCTGCCAAAAACATTCAGTACTTC. It yields the protein CASSRGATSAKNIQYF.

A few counts support this clonotype. J is TRBJ2-3 and V is TRBV6-5, with TRBD2 identical over 10 bases. Per the germline V gene, CDR1 is MNHEY and CDR2 is SVGAGI. Germline trimming cut 2 bases from V and 3 bases from J; bases unmatched to any gene: 5. CDR3 length equals 16 residues. CDR3 amino acids: CASSYVAGGSTDTQYF. For the CDR3, the DNA is TGTGCCAGCAGTTACGTAGCGGGGGGATCGACAGATACGCAGTATTTT.

The rearrangement links TRBV7-9 to TRBJ2-7; D remains unclear. CDR1 is SEHNR, CDR2 FQNEAQ, per germline (reference sequence). V was pared by 5 bases and J by 6 bases, with 14 bases between. This CDR3 contains 13 residues. The CDR3 DNA is TGTGCCAGCAGCAAGGACCCGGGCGGCGAGCAGTACTTC. Amino acids: CASSKDPGGEQYF.

V usage is TRBV19 and J usage is TRBJ1-2; maybe TRBD1 (6 bases). The V and J ends lost 7 bases and 5 bases respectively, with 8 bases between them. The germline V gene has CDR1 LNHDA and CDR2 SQIVND (reference sequence). The CDR3 contains 11 residues. CDR3 protein: CASKGGYGYTF. The CDR3 bases are TGTGCCAGTAAGGGGGGTTATGGCTACACCTTC.